One and the same sample provided the 27 T cell receptor beta chains below, sequenced in a study of shared clonotypes between healthy human individuals. Naive CD8 cells lacked CD45RO and underwent positive selection for CCR7, leaving out terminally differentiated effector memory CD45RA+ cells. TCRdb's table, derived via immunoSEQ multiplex PCR, lists solely in-frame clones and lacks some. The top ten hold over 0.095% of the sample, which has hundreds of thousands of clones, 90% to 95% seen once. The sequenced sample was naive CD8+ T cells sorted from blood. The origin of the receptors is a woman aged 25 to 39 in good health.

This chain connects TRBV5-1 to TRBJ2-7; D gene uncertain. The germline gives CDR1 SGHRS, CDR2 YFSETQ. The CDR3 contains 14 residues. Trimming shortened V by 0 bases and J by 2 bases, and 9 bases separated the two germline ends. The CDR3 DNA follows: TGCGCCAGCAGCTTGGTAGCCAGAACCTACGAGCAGTACTTC. This codes for CASSLVARTYEQYF.

V usage is TRBV28 and J usage is TRBJ2-5, with D possibly being TRBD1 (6 bases). The J call is uncertain, as TRBJ2-7 better fits the DNA end. The CDR3 covers 13 residues. Germline assignment: CDR1 MDHEN and CDR2 SYDVKM. CDR3 sequence (DNA): TGTGCCAGCAGTCCGGGGACATACTACGAGCAGTACTTC. This codes for CASSPGTYYEQYF.

CDR3: CASSSDRGGPYEQYF. DNA of the CDR3: TGCGCCAGCAGCTCGGACCGCGGGGGTCCCTACGAGCAGTACTTC. V usage is TRBV5-1 and J usage is TRBJ2-5; 7 bases fit TRBD2. The end of the DNA aligns better with TRBJ2-7, so the J call may be wrong. Germline lookup yields CDR1 SGHRS and CDR2 YFSETQ. The CDR3 contains 15 residues.

This clone has a single count. The chain has TRBV21-1 and TRBJ2-7; the table names TRBD2, a call not compared with the DNA. TRBV21-1 is described as a pseudogene. The CDR3 is 14 residues long. The CDR3 sequence is CASSNKPSSYEQYF. Here the CDR3 DNA reads TGTGCCAGCAGCAACAAACCGAGCTCCTACGAGCAGTACTTC.

This chain uses TRBV10-1 with TRBJ2-5; D unresolved. The J call may be in error: the DNA end matches TRBJ2-7 better. This CDR3 contains 15 residues. Germline CDR1 and CDR2: WNHNN and SYGVQD (reference sequence). CDR3 in amino acids: CASSDGLPPPGEQYF. The DNA for the CDR3 is TGCGCCAGCAGTGATGGCCTCCCCCCGCCCGGCGAGCAGTACTTC.

The chain is built from TRBV7-6 and TRBJ2-7; 7 bases match TRBD2. J gave up 0 bases and V 1 base, and 12 bases lay outside the gene matches. Germline V lookup: CDR1 SGHVS, CDR2 FNYEAQ. This CDR3 region has 18 residues. The CDR3 DNA sequence: TGTGCCAGCAGCTTAGACCAGGTGGGGGAGGGTATCTCCTACGAGCAGTACTTC. Translation: CASSLDQVGEGISYEQYF. The complete variable domain, with remaining parts taken from reference TRBV7-6 and TRBJ2-7, reads GAGVSQSPRYKVTKRGQDVALRCDPISGHVSLYWYRQALGQGPEFLTYFNYEAQQDKSGLPNDRFSAERPEGSISTLTIQRTEQRDSAMYRCASSLDQVGEGISYEQYFGPGTRLTVT.

The rearrangement uses TRBV4-1 and TRBJ2-7, with a weak D call TRBD2 (5 bases). This CDR3 region has 13 residues. Trimming shortened V by 4 bases and J by 3 bases, and 10 bases separated the two germline ends. Germline lookup yields CDR1 MGHRA and CDR2 YSYEKL. Here the CDR3 reads CASSPGEGYEQYF. In DNA, the CDR3 is TGCGCCAGCAGCCCCGGCGAGGGCTACGAGCAGTACTTC.

The sample holds one count of this clone. The chain joins TRBV6-5 to TRBJ2-5; 8 bases align to TRBD2. CDR1 is MNHEY and CDR2 is SVGAGI in the germline V gene. This CDR3 is 16 amino acids long. V was pared by 0 bases and J by 3 bases, with 6 bases of the junction left unmatched. CDR3 nucleotide sequence: TGTGCCAGCAGTTACTCGATTACACTAGCGGAAGAGACCCAGTACTTC. Amino acid sequence: CASSYSITLAEETQYF.

V is TRBV5-6 and J is TRBJ2-1; TRBD1 is a possible D gene (5 bases). The V and J ends lost 0 bases and 8 bases respectively, with 12 bases between them. Germline CDR1 reads SGHDT; CDR2 reads YYEEEE. This CDR3 has 14 residues. The CDR3 loop reads CASSLAGAADEQFF. CDR3 DNA sequence: TGTGCCAGCAGCTTGGCTGGGGCTGCGGATGAGCAGTTCTTC.

Remarks on this clone: The identical CDR3 is also encoded by other nucleotide sequences in the sample. This sequence joins TRBV27 and TRBJ1-6; D not certain. The germline V and J ends were trimmed by 6 bases and 7 bases, with 13 bases remaining between them. This CDR3 has 14 residues. Germline lookup yields CDR1 MNHEY and CDR2 SMNVEV (reference sequence). For the CDR3, the DNA is TGTGCCAGCAGCCCGGGCGGAGGGAATTCACCCCTCCACTTT. Its protein is CASSPGGGNSPLHF.

J is TRBJ2-7 and V is TRBV10-1, with TRBD1 matching 10 bases. The CDR3 runs 15 residues. Germline CDR1 is WNHNN and CDR2 is SYGVQD (reference sequence). The trim removed 2 bases at V and 2 bases at J, leaving 3 bases unmatched. The CDR3, as DNA: TGCGCCAGCAGTGAGGGGACAGGGGCGACCTACGAGCAGTACTTC. As protein: CASSEGTGATYEQYF.

V gene TRBV14 combines with J gene TRBJ2-1, with 7 bases that match TRBD2. V was clipped by 0 bases and J by 2 bases; unmatched bases: 7. This CDR3 is 17 amino acids long. Germline assignment: CDR1 SGHDN and CDR2 FVKESK. DNA for the CDR3: TGTGCCAGCAGCCAAGACAGGCTAGCGGAGGCCTACAATGAGCAGTTCTTC. This gives the protein CASSQDRLAEAYNEQFF.

J is TRBJ2-3 and V is TRBV29-1; D gene uncertain. The germline V gene has CDR1 SQVTM and CDR2 ANQGSEA. The ends were cut back, 7 bases at V and 4 bases at J, with 21 bases in the middle. There are 15 residues in the CDR3. In nucleotides, the CDR3 is TGCAGCGCGATCCTACCAGACCCCCTGCCAGATACGCAGTATTTT. Protein product: CSAILPDPLPDTQYF.

The chain uses TRBV7-8 and TRBJ2-3; D assignment may be TRBD1 or TRBD2 (6 bases each). V was clipped by 1 base and J by 1 base, with 12 bases between them. CDR1 and CDR2 from the germline V gene are SGHVS and FQNEAQ. There are 16 residues in the CDR3. The CDR3 loop reads CASSLGGALGTDTQYF. The CDR3, as DNA: TGTGCCAGCAGCTTAGGGGGGGCGCTGGGCACAGATACGCAGTATTTT.

The chain recombines TRBV19 with TRBJ2-5; D remains unclear. Deletions cut 6 bases from V and 5 bases from J, with 16 bases between. CDR3 size: 14 residues. In germline, CDR1 is LNHDA, CDR2 SQIVND (reference sequence). The CDR3 region is CASSALGVTETQYF. DNA of the CDR3: TGTGCCAGTAGCGCCCTTGGAGTTACGGAGACCCAGTACTTC.

The CDR3 DNA sequence: TGTGCCAGCAGTTTAGGGATTTTAGGCACTCACGAGCAGTACTTC. Protein sequence: CASSLGILGTHEQYF. The chain carries TRBV28 and TRBJ2-7; D unresolved. Trimming removed 2 bases at V and 5 bases at J, with 16 bases between. Germline lookup yields CDR1 MDHEN and CDR2 SYDVKM. The CDR3 has 15 residues.

The chain combines TRBV4-1 with TRBJ1-4; 8 bases are a match to TRBD1. The CDR3 is made up of 14 amino acids. With 7 bases clipped from V and 3 bases from J, the junction kept 4 bases outside the gene matches. CDR1 is MGHRA, CDR2 YSYEKL, per germline. The CDR3 region has the DNA TGCGCCAGCACATGGGACAGGCCTAATGAAAAACTGTTTTTT. This sequence encodes CASTWDRPNEKLFF.

This clone was seen a single time. This chain links TRBV30 with TRBJ2-7; TRBD2 agrees at 8 bases. J lost 4 bases, V lost 3 bases, and 8 bases had no gene match. This CDR3 comprises 14 residues. Germline V CDR1 and CDR2: GTSNPN, SVGIG (reference sequence). The CDR3 region is CAWSLSAGAYEQYF. CDR3 sequence (DNA): TGTGCCTGGAGCCTTTCAGCGGGAGCATACGAGCAGTACTTC.

The rearrangement links TRBV2 to TRBJ1-1; tentatively, D is TRBD1 (5 bases). The CDR3 has 13 amino acids. The germline CDR1 and CDR2 sequences are SNHLY and FYNNEI. V dropped 5 bases and J dropped 7 bases, with 14 bases sitting between them. CDR3 residues: CASSSLGDYEAFF. CDR3 DNA: TGTGCCAGCAGTTCCTTGGGGGATTATGAAGCTTTCTTT.

This chain links TRBV19 with TRBJ1-2; D is unclear. V gave up 5 bases and J gave up 8 bases, with 21 bases separating them. CDR3 size: 15 residues. Germline V gives CDR1 LNHDA, CDR2 SQIVND (reference sequence). In nucleotides, the CDR3 is TGTGCCAGTAGTCACGGACCCGCCTCTAGCTACGGCTACACCTTC. This gives the protein CASSHGPASSYGYTF.

V usage is TRBV2 and J usage is TRBJ2-1; 10 nucleotides agree with TRBD2. The CDR3 contains 15 residues. The J segment lost 6 bases and the V segment lost 3 bases, leaving 5 bases of the junction unmatched. Germline CDR1 reads SNHLY; CDR2 reads FYNNEI. CDR3 DNA: TGTGCCAGCAGTGACTCTAGCGGGAGTCGCAATGAGCAGTTCTTC. Protein product: CASSDSSGSRNEQFF.

This rearrangement joins TRBV21-1 to TRBJ2-7; the table's D call, TRBD1, was not checked against the DNA. TRBV21-1 is annotated as a pseudogene. The CDR3 consists of 15 residues. The CDR3 bases are TGTGCCAGCAGCCCCGATCGGAACAGGGCCTACGAGCAGTACTTC. This codes for CASSPDRNRAYEQYF.

The chain combines TRBV28 with TRBJ2-5, with no clear D. The DNA matches TRBJ2-7 better at its end, which makes the J call doubtful. Germline V gene sequence: CDR1 MDHEN, CDR2 SYDVKM. The CDR3 contains 11 residues. Here the CDR3 reads CASSILYEQYF. Here the CDR3 DNA reads TGTGCCAGCAGTATCCTCTACGAGCAGTACTTC.

The CDR3 loop reads CASSLDSGITDTQYF. In nucleotides, the CDR3 is TGCGCCAGCAGCTTGGATAGCGGGATCACAGATACGCAGTATTTT. J is TRBJ2-3 and V is TRBV5-1; 8 bases match TRBD2. The CDR3 has 15 residues. V dropped 0 bases and J dropped 2; count of bases not matched to a gene: 2. Germline V CDR1 and CDR2: SGHRS, YFSETQ. Filled out from reference TRBV5-1 and TRBJ2-3, the complete variable domain reads KAGVTQTPRYLIKTRGQQVTLSCSPISGHRSVSWYQQTPGQGLQFLFEYFSETQRNKGNFPGRFSGRQFSNSRSEMNVSTLELGDSALYLCASSLDSGITDTQYFGPGTRLTVL.

The chain recombines TRBV28 with TRBJ1-1; a possible D gene is TRBD1 (5 bases). The CDR3 has 15 residues. Trimming took 8 bases from V and 0 from J, leaving 16 bases between them. Germline CDR1 reads MDHEN; CDR2 reads SYDVKM. The CDR3 region is CASGTLMEMNTEAFF. CDR3 in DNA: TGTGCCAGCGGGACCCTTATGGAGATGAACACTGAAGCTTTCTTT.

V and J are TRBV28 and TRBJ2-7; perhaps D is TRBD1 or TRBD2 (5 bases each). V was trimmed by 6 bases and J by 4 bases, leaving 22 bases between them. Germline loops: CDR1 MDHEN, CDR2 SYDVKM. CDR3 length equals 16 residues. DNA for the CDR3: TGTGCCAGCAGCCGCCACCCGAGGGACGGACATTACGAGCAGTACTTC. It yields the protein CASSRHPRDGHYEQYF. Full variable domain (missing parts from reference TRBV28 and TRBJ2-7): DVKVTQSSRYLVKRTGEKVFLECVQDMDHENMFWYRQDPGLGLRLIYFSYDVKMKEKGDIPEGYSVSREKKERFSLILESASTNQTSMYLCASSRHPRDGHYEQYFGPGTRLTVT.

This CDR3 reads CASSGRTGVDGYTF. The CDR3 bases are TGTGCCAGCAGCGGACGGACAGGGGTTGATGGCTACACCTTC. The rearrangement uses TRBV11-2 and TRBJ1-2; 9 positions match TRBD1. Germline CDR1 reads SGHAT; CDR2 reads FQNNGV. Unmatched junction bases numbered 7, after V lost 5 bases and J lost 6 bases. This CDR3 has 14 amino acids.